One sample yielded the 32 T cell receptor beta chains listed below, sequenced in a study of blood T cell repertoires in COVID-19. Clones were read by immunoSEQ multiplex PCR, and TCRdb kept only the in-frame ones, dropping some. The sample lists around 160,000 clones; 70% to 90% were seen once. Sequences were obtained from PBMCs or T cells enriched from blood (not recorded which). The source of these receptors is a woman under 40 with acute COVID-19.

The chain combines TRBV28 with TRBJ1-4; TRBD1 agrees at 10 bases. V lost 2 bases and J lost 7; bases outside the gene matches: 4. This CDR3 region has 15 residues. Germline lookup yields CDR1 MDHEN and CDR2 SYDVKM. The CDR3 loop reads CASSLPGTGVEKLFF. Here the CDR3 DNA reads TGTGCCAGCAGTTTACCCGGGACAGGGGTTGAAAAACTGTTTTTT.

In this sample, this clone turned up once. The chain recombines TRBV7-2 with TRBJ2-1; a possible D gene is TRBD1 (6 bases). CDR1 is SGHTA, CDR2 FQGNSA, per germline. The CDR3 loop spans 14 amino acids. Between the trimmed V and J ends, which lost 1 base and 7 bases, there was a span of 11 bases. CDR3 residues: CASSLGVQGNEQFF. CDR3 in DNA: TGTGCCAGCAGCTTAGGGGTACAGGGAAATGAGCAGTTCTTC. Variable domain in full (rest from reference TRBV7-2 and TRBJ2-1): GAGVSQSPSNKVTEKGKDVELRCDPISGHTALYWYRQSLGQGLEFLIYFQGNSAPDKSGLPSDRFSAERTGGSVSTLTIQRTQQEDSAVYLCASSLGVQGNEQFFGPGTRLTVL.

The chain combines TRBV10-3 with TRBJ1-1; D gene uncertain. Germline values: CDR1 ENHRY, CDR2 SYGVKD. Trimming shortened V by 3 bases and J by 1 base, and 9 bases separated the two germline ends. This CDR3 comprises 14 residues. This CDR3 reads CAISDLGENTEAFF. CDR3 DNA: TGTGCCATCAGTGATCTCGGGGAGAACACTGAAGCTTTCTTT.

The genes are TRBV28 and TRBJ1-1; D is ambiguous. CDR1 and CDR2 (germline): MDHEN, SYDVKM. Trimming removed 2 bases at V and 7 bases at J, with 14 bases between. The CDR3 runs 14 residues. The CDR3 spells CASSLIPGFGEAFF. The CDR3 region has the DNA TGTGCCAGCAGTTTAATCCCGGGTTTTGGTGAAGCTTTCTTT.

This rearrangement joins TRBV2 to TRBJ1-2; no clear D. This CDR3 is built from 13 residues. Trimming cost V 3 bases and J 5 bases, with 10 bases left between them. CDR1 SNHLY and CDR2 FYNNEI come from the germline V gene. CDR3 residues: CASSDHRSYGYTF. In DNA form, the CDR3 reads TGTGCCAGCAGTGATCATCGGTCTTATGGCTACACCTTC.

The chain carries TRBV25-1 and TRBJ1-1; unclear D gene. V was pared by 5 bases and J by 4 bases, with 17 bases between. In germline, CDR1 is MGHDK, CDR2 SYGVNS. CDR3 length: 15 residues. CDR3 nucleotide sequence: TGTGCCAGCAGTTTGGGGATCTCGGACTTCACTGAAGCTTTCTTT. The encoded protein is CASSLGISDFTEAFF.

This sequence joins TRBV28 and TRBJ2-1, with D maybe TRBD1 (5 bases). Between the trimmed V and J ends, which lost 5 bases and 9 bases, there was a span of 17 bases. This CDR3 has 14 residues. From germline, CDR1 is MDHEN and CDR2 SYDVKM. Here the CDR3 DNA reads TGTGCCAGCAGTCCCACCCCCGACAGTACTGAGCAGTTCTTC. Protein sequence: CASSPTPDSTEQFF.

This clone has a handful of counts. The DNA of the CDR3 is TGTGCCAGCAGCTTAGGATCGGGTTCTCGCGAGCAGTACTTC. Translation gives CASSLGSGSREQYF. This chain joins TRBV11-2 and TRBJ2-7; D unresolved. V gave up 1 base and J gave up 6 bases, with 13 bases separating them. Germline CDR1 and CDR2: SGHAT and FQNNGV. This CDR3 is 14 amino acids long. Filled out from reference TRBV11-2 and TRBJ2-7, the complete variable domain reads EAGVAQSPRYKIIEKRQSVAFWCNPISGHATLYWYQQILGQGPKLLIQFQNNGVVDDSQLPKDRFSAERLKGVDSTLKIQPAKLEDSAVYLCASSLGSGSREQYFGPGTRLTVT.

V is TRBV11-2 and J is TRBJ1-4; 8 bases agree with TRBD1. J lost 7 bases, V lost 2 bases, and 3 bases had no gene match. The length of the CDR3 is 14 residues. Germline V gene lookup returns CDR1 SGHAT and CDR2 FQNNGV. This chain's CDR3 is CASSLQGAGEKLFF. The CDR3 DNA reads TGTGCCAGCAGCTTACAGGGGGCGGGTGAAAAACTGTTTTTT. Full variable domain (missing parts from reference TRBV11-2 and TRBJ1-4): EAGVAQSPRYKIIEKRQSVAFWCNPISGHATLYWYQQILGQGPKLLIQFQNNGVVDDSQLPKDRFSAERLKGVDSTLKIQPAKLEDSAVYLCASSLQGAGEKLFFGSGTQLSVL.

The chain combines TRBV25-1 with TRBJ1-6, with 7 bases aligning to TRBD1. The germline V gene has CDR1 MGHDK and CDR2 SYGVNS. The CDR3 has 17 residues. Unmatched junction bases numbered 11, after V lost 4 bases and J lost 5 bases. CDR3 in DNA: TGTGCCAGCAGTGCCCCCGGGAAGGGGGCTGATAATTCACCCCTCCACTTT. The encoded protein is CASSAPGKGADNSPLHF. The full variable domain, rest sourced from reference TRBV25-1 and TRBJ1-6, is EADIYQTPRYLVIGTGKKITLECSQTMGHDKMYWYQQDPGMELHLIHYSYGVNSTEKGDLSSESTVSRIRTEHFPLTLESARPSHTSQYLCASSAPGKGADNSPLHFGNGTRLTVT.

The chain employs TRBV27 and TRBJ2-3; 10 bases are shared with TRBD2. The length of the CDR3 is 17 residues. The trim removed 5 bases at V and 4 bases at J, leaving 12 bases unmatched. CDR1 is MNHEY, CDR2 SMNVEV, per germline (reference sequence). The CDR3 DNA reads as TGTGCCAGCAGTGCCGCCCTAGCGGGAGCGTTCTCAGATACGCAGTATTTT. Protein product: CASSAALAGAFSDTQYF.

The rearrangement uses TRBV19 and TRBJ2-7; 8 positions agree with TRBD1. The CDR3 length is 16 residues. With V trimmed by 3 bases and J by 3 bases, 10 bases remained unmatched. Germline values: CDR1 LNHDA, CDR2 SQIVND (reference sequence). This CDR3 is CASSIRPTGASYEQYF. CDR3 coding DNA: TGTGCCAGTAGTATTAGGCCGACAGGGGCTAGCTACGAGCAGTACTTC. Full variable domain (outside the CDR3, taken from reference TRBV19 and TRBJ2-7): DGGITQSPKYLFRKEGQNVTLSCEQNLNHDAMYWYRQDPGQGLRLIYYSQIVNDFQKGDIAEGYSVSREKKESFPLTVTSAQKNPTAFYLCASSIRPTGASYEQYFGPGTRLTVT.

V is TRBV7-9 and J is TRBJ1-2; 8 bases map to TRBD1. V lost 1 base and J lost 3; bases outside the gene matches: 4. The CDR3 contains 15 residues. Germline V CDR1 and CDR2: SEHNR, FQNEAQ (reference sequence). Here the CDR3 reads CASSLEAGGDYGYTF. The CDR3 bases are TGTGCCAGCAGCTTAGAGGCAGGGGGCGACTATGGCTACACCTTC. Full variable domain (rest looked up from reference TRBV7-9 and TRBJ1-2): DTGVSQNPRHKITKRGQNVTFRCDPISEHNRLYWYRQTLGQGPEFLTYFQNEAQLEKSRLLSDRFSAERPKGSFSTLEIQRTEQGDSAMYLCASSLEAGGDYGYTFGSGTRLTVV.

CDR3 protein: CAWKNRVNTEAFF. CDR3 bases: TGTGCCTGGAAGAACAGGGTGAACACTGAAGCTTTCTTT. The chain recombines TRBV30 with TRBJ1-1, with a weak D call TRBD1 (6 bases). Between the trimmed V and J ends, which lost 4 bases and 0 bases, there was a span of 9 bases. The CDR3 covers 13 residues. Germline V gene lookup returns CDR1 GTSNPN and CDR2 SVGIG (reference sequence).

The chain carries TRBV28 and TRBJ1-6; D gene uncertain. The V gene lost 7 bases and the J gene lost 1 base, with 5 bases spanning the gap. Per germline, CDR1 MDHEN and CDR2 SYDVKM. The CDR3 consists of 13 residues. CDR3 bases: TGTGCCAGCACCGGGTCCTATAATTCACCCCTCCACTTT. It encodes CASTGSYNSPLHF.

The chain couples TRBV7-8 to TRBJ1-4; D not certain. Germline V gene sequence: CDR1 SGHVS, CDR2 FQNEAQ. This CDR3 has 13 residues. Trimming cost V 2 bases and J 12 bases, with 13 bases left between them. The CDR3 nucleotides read TGTGCCAGCAGCTTATTAAGTCTCGGGGAACTGTTTTTT. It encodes CASSLLSLGELFF.

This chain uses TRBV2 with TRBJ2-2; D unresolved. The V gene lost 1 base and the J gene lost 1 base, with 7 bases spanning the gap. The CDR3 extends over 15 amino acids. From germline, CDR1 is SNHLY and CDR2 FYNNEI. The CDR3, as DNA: TGTGCCAGCAGTGAAGAACCGAGGAACACCGGGGAGCTGTTTTTT. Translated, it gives CASSEEPRNTGELFF.

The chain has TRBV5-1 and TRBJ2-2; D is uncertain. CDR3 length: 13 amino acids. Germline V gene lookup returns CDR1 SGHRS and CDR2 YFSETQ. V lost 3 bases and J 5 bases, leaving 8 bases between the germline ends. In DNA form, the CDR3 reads TGCGCCAGCAGCTACCTTACTACCGGGGAGCTGTTTTTT. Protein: CASSYLTTGELFF.

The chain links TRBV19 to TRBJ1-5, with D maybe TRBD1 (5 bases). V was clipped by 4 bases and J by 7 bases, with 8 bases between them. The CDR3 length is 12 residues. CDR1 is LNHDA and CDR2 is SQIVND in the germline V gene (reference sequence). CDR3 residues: CASSTGYQPQHF. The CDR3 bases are TGTGCCAGTAGTACAGGGTACCAGCCCCAGCATTTT.

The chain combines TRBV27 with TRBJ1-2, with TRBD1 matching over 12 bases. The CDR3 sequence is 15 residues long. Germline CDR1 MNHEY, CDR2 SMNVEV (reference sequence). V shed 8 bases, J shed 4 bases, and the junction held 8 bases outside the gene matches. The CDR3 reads CASAGGTGGGYGYTF. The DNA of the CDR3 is TGTGCCAGCGCCGGAGGGACAGGGGGCGGCTATGGCTACACCTTC.

The CDR3: CASSLAGGFDTQYF. Here the CDR3 DNA reads TGTGCCAGCAGCTTGGCGGGGGGATTCGATACGCAGTATTTT. The gene calls are TRBV5-5 and TRBJ2-3; 7 positions match TRBD2. V trimming: 0 bases; J trimming: 6 bases; junction bases outside the gene matches: 4. The CDR3 contains 14 residues. Per germline, CDR1 SGHKS and CDR2 YYEKEE (reference sequence).

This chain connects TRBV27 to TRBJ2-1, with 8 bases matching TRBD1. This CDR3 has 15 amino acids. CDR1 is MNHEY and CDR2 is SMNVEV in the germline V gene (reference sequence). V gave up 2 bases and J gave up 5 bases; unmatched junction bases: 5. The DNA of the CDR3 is TGTGCCAGCAGTTTAGGGCGGACAGGGCACAATGAGCAGTTCTTC. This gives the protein CASSLGRTGHNEQFF.

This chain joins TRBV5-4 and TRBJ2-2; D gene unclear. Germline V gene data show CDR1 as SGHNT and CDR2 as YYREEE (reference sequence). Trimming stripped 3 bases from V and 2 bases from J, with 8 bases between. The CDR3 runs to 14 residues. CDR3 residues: CASSSRVNTGELFF. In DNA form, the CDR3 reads TGTGCCAGCAGCTCCCGGGTTAACACCGGGGAGCTGTTTTTT.

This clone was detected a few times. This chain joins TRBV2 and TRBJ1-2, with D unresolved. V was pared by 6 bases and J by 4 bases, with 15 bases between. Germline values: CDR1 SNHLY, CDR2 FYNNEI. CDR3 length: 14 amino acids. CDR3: CASRADGRGYGYTF. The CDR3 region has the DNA TGTGCCAGCAGGGCGGACGGACGGGGCTATGGCTACACCTTC.

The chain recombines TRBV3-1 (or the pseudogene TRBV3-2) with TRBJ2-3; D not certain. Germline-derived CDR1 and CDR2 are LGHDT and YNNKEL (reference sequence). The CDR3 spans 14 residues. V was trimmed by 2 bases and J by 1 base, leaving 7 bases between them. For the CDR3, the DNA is TGTGCCAGCAGCCAAAGCTCACGCACAGATACGCAGTATTTT. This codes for CASSQSSRTDTQYF.

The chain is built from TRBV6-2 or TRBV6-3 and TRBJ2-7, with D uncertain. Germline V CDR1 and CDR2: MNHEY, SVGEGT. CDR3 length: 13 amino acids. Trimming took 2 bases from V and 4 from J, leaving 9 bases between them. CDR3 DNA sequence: TGTGCCAGCAGTTACCAGGCTGAATACGAGCAGTACTTC. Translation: CASSYQAEYEQYF.

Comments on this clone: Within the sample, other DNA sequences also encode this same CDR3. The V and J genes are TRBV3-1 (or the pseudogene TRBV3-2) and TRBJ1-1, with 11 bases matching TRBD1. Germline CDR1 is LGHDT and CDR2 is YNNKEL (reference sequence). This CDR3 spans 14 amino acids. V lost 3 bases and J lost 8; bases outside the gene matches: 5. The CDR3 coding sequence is TGTGCCAGCAGCCAGAGGACAGGGGGCTCGGAAGCTTTCTTT. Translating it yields CASSQRTGGSEAFF.

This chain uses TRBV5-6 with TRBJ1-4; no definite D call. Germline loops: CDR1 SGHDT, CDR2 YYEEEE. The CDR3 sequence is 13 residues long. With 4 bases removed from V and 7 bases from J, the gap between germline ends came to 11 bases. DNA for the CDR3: TGTGCCAGCAGCCTGGGGTTCAGTGAAAAACTGTTTTTT. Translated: CASSLGFSEKLFF.

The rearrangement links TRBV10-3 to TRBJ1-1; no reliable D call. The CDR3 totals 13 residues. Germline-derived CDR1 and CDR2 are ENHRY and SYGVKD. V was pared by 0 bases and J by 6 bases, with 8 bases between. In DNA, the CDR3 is TGTGCCATCAGTGAGTCGAGTGTCGCTGAAGCTTTCTTT. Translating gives CAISESSVAEAFF.

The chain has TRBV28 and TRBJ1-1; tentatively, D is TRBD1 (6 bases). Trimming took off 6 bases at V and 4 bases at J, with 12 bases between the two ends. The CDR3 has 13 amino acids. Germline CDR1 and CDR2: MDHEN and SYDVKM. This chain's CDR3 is CASRFEGVTEAFF. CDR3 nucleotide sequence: TGTGCCAGCAGGTTTGAGGGGGTCACTGAAGCTTTCTTT.

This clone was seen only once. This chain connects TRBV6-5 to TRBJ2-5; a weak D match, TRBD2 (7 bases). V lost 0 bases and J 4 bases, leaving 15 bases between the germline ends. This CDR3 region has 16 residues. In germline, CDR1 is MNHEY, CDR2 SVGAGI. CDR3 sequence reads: CASSYSRRGGGETQYF. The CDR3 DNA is TGTGCCAGCAGTTACTCGAGGAGGGGAGGGGGAGAGACCCAGTACTTC.

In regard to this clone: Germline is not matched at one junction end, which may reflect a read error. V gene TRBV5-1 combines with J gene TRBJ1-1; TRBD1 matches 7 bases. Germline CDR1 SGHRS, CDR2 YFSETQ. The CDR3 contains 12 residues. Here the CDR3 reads CASSESGTAGLF. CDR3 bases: TGCGCCAGCAGCGAGTCCGGGACAGCGGGTCTCTTT.